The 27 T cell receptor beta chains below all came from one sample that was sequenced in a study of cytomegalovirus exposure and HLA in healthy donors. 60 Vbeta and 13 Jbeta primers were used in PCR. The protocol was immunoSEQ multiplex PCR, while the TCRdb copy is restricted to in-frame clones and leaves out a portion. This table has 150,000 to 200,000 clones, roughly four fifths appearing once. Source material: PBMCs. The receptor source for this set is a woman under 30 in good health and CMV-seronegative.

This chain's CDR3 is CASSETPGGMYEQYF. DNA of the CDR3: TGTGCCAGCAGTGAAACCCCAGGGGGCATGTACGAGCAGTACTTC. The chain is built from TRBV6-1 and TRBJ2-7; TRBD1 agrees at 8 bases. Unmatched junction bases numbered 7, after V lost 2 bases and J lost 4 bases. Germline assignment: CDR1 MNHNS and CDR2 SASEGT. The CDR3 totals 15 residues.

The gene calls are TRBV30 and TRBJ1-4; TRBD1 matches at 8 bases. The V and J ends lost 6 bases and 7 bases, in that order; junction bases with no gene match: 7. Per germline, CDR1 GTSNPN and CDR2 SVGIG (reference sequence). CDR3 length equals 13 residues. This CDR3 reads CACLDRGGEKLFF. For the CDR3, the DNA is TGTGCCTGCCTAGACAGGGGCGGTGAAAAACTGTTTTTT.

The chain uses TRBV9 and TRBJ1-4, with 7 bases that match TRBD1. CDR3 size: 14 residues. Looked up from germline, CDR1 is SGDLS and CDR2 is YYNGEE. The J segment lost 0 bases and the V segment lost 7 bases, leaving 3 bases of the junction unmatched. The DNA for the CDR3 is TGTGCCAGCGACCAGGGGGCAACTAATGAAAAACTGTTTTTT. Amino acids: CASDQGATNEKLFF.

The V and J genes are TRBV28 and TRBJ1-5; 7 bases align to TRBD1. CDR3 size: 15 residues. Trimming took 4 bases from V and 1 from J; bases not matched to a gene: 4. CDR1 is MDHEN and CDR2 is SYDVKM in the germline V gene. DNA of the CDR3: TGTGCCAGCAGTTCCCCGGACAGGAGCAATCAGCCCCAGCATTTT. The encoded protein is CASSSPDRSNQPQHF.

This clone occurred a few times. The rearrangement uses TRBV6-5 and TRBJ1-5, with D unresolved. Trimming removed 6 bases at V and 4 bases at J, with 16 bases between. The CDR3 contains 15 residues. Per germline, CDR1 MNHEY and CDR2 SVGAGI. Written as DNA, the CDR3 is TGTGCCAGCAGCCGCGACACATACAATAATCAGCCCCAGCATTTT. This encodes CASSRDTYNNQPQHF.

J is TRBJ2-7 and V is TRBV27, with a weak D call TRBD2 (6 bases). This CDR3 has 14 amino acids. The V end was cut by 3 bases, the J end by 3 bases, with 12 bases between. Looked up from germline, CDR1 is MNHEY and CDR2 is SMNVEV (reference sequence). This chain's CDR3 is CASSFVGRRYEQYF. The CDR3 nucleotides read TGTGCCAGCAGTTTTGTCGGGAGACGCTACGAGCAGTACTTC.

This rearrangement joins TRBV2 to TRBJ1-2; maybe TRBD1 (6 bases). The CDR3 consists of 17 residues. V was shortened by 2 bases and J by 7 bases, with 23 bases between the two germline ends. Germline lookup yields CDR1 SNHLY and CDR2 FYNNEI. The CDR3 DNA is TGTGCCAGCAGTGAATCCGGGGTCAGGGGCGCCCAAGGTGGCTACACCTTC. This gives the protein CASSESGVRGAQGGYTF.

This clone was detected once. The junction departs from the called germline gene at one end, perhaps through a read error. DNA of the CDR3: TGTGCCAGCATTGAACGGGCAGGAGGGGATACGCAGTATTTT. Its translation: CASIERAGGDTQYF. The chain recombines TRBV6-1 with TRBJ2-3; D perhaps matches TRBD2 (6 bases). The CDR3 length is 14 residues. Germline V CDR1 and CDR2: MNHNS, SASEGT.

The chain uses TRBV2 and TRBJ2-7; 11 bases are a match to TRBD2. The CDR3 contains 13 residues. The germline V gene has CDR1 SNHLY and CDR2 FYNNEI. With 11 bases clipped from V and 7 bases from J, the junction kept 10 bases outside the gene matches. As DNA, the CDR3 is TGTGCCGGGAGGGCTAGCGGGGGGATGGAGCAGTACTTC. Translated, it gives CAGRASGGMEQYF.

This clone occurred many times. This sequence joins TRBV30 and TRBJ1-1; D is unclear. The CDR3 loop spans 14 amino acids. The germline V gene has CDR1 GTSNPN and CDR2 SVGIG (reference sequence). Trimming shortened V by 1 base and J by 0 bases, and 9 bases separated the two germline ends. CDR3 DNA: TGTGCCTGGAGTGATTCGGGGATGAACACTGAAGCTTTCTTT. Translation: CAWSDSGMNTEAFF.

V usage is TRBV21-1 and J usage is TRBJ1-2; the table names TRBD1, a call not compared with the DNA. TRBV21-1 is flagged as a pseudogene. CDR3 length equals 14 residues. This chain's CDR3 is CASSFRDRAGGYTF. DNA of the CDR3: TGTGCCAGCAGCTTCCGGGACAGGGCTGGTGGCTACACCTTC.

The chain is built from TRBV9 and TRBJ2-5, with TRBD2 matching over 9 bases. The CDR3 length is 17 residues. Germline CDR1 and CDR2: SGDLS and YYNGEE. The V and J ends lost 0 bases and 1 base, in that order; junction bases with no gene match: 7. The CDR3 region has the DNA TGTGCCAGCAGCGTAGGAGGAGGCGGGGGGGTCCAAGAGACCCAGTACTTC. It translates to CASSVGGGGGVQETQYF.

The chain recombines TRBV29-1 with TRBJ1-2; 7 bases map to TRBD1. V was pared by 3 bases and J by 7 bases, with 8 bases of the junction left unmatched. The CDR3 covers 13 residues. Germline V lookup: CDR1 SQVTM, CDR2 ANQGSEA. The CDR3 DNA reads TGCAGCGTTGATCGGAAGGGGGCAGGTGGCTACACCTTC. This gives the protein CSVDRKGAGGYTF.

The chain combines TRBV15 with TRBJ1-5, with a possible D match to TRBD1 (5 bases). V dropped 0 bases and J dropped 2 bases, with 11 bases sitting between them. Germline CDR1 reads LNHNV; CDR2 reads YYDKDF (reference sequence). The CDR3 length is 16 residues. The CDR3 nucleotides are TGTGCCACCAGCAGAGATCCGGGGGTGGGCAATCAGCCCCAGCATTTT. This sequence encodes CATSRDPGVGNQPQHF.

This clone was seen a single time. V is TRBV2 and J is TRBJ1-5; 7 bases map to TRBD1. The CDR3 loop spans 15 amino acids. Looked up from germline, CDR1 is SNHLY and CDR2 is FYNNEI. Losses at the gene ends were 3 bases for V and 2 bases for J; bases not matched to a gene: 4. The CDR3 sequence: CASSDRTGGNQPQHF. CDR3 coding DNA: TGTGCCAGCAGTGACCGGACAGGCGGCAATCAGCCCCAGCATTTT. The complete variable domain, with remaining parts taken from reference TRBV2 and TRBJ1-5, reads EPEVTQTPSHQVTQMGQEVILRCVPISNHLYFYWYRQILGQKVEFLVSFYNNEISEKSEIFDDQFSVERPDGSNFTLKIRSTKLEDSAMYFCASSDRTGGNQPQHFGDGTRLSIL.

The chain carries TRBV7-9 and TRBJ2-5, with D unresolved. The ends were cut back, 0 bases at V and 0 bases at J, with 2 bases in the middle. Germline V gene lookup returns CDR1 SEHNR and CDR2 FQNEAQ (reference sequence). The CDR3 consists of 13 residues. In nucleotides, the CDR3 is TGTGCCAGCAGCTTAGCCTACCAAGAGACCCAGTACTTC. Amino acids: CASSLAYQETQYF.

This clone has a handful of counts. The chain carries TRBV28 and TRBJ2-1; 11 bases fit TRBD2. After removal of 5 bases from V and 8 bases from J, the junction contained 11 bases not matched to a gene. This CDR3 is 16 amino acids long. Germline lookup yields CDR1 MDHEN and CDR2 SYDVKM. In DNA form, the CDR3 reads TGTGCCAGCAGTCCCAAACTAGCGGGAGATAGATATGAGCAGTTCTTC. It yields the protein CASSPKLAGDRYEQFF.

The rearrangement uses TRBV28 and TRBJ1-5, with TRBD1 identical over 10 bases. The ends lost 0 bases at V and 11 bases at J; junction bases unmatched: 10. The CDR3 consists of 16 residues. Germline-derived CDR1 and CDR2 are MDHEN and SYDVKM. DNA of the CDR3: TGTGCCAGCAGTTTATGGACAGGGGGCGGCCATCTGACCCAGCATTTT. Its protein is CASSLWTGGGHLTQHF.

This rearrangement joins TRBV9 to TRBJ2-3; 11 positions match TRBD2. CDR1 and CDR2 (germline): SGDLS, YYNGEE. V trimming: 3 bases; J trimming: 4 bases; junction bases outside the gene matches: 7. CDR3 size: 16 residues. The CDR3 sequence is CASSARLAGGSDTQYF. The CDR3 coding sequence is TGTGCCAGCAGCGCCCGCCTAGCGGGAGGCTCAGATACGCAGTATTTT. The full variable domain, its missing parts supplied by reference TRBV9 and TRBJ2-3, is DSGVTQTPKHLITATGQRVTLRCSPRSGDLSVYWYQQSLDQGLQFLIQYYNGEERAKGNILERFSAQQFPDLHSELNLSSLELGDSALYFCASSARLAGGSDTQYFGPGTRLTVL.

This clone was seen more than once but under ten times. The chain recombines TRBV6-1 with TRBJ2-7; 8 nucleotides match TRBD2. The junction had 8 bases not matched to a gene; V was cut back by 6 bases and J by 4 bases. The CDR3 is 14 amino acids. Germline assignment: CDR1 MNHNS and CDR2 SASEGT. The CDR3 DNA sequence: TGTGCCAGCAGGGCGGGAGGACTAGTATACGAGCAGTACTTC. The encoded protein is CASRAGGLVYEQYF.

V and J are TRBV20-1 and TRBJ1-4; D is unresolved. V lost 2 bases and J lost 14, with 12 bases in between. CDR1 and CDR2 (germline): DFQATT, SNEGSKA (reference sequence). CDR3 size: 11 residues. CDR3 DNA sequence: TGCAGTGCTAGAAACGGAGAACCGCTGTTTTTT. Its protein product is CSARNGEPLFF.

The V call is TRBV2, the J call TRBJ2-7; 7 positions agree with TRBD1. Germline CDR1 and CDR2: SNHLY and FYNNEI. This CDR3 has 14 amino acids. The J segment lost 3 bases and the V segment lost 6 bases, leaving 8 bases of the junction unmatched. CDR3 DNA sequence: TGTGCCAGCAGGGATACAGGGGTCCACTACGAGCAGTACTTC. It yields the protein CASRDTGVHYEQYF.

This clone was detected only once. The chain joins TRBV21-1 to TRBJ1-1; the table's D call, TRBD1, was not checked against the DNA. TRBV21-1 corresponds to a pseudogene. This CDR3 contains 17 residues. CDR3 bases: TGTGCCAGCAGCAACGAGAGCCTTGGACAGGGGAACACTGAAGCTTTCTTT. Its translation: CASSNESLGQGNTEAFF.

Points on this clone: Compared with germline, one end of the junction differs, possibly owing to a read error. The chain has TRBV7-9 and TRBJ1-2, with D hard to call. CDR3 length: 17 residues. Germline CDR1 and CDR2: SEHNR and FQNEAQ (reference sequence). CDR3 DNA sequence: TGTTCCAGCAGCCCCCCCCGAAGAGGGCGACCGTCCCTTGGCTACACCTTC. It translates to CSSSPPRRGRPSLGYTF.

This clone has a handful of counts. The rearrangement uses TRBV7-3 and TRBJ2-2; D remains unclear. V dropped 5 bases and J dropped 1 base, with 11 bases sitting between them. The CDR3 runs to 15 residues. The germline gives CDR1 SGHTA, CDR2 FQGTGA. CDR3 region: CASSPLPLNTGELFF. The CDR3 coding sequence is TGTGCCAGCAGCCCACTCCCGCTGAACACCGGGGAGCTGTTTTTT.

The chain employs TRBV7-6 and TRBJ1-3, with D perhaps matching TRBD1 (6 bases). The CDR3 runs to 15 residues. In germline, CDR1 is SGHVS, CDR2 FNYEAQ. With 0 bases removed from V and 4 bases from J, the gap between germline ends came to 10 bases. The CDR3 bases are TGTGCCAGCAGCTTAGCTAGACAGGAGGGAAACACCATATATTTT. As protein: CASSLARQEGNTIYF.

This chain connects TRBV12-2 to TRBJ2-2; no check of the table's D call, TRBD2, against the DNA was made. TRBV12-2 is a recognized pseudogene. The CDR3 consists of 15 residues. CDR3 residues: CASLTPGTNTGELFF. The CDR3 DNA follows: TGTGCAAGTCTCACCCCCGGGACGAACACCGGGGAGCTGTTTTTT.